The 11 T cell receptor beta chains in this list originate from one sample, sequenced in a study of cytomegalovirus exposure and HLA in healthy donors. The PCR ran on 60 Vbeta and 13 Jbeta primers. TCRdb keeps only in-frame clones here, not all; method: immunoSEQ multiplex PCR. The table lists approximately 220,000 clones, about 80% of them singletons. Input material: PBMCs. These TCRs come from a man aged 18 to 29 in good health and CMV-seronegative.

Points on this clone: Other DNA sequences in this sample translate to the same CDR3. The V gene is TRBV5-1, the J gene TRBJ2-7, with 7 bases fitting TRBD1. Trimming took 0 bases from V and 2 from J; bases not matched to a gene: 5. The length of the CDR3 is 15 residues. Germline CDR1 SGHRS, CDR2 YFSETQ. DNA for the CDR3: TGCGCCAGCAGCTTGGTGGCAGGGGGTACCTACGAGCAGTACTTC. Its translation: CASSLVAGGTYEQYF. The complete variable domain, with remaining parts taken from reference TRBV5-1 and TRBJ2-7, reads KAGVTQTPRYLIKTRGQQVTLSCSPISGHRSVSWYQQTPGQGLQFLFEYFSETQRNKGNFPGRFSGRQFSNSRSEMNVSTLELGDSALYLCASSLVAGGTYEQYFGPGTRLTVT.

The rearrangement joins TRBV7-9 to TRBJ1-1, with 9 bases matching TRBD1. This CDR3 has 14 residues. Germline V gene sequence: CDR1 SEHNR, CDR2 FQNEAQ (reference sequence). V dropped 6 bases and J dropped 2; count of bases not matched to a gene: 4. CDR3 bases: TGTGCCAGCAGAATGGACAGGGGTAACACTGAAGCTTTCTTT. It is translated as CASRMDRGNTEAFF. The full variable domain, rest sourced from reference TRBV7-9 and TRBJ1-1, is DTGVSQNPRHKITKRGQNVTFRCDPISEHNRLYWYRQTLGQGPEFLTYFQNEAQLEKSRLLSDRFSAERPKGSFSTLEIQRTEQGDSAMYLCASRMDRGNTEAFFGQGTRLTVV.

CDR3 nucleotides: TGTGCCAGCAGCCCCGCCGCGGGCGGGAGCTCCTACAATGAGCAGTTCTTC. It encodes CASSPAAGGSSYNEQFF. This rearrangement joins TRBV7-9 to TRBJ2-1, with 7 bases matching TRBD2. Looked up from germline, CDR1 is SEHNR and CDR2 is FQNEAQ (reference sequence). V was clipped by 5 bases and J by 0 bases; unmatched bases: 10. The CDR3 has 17 amino acids.

This chain uses TRBV30 with TRBJ2-7; TRBD1 matches 10 bases. Looked up from germline, CDR1 is GTSNPN and CDR2 is SVGIG (reference sequence). The CDR3 extends over 14 amino acids. V shed 5 bases and J 3 bases; nucleotides not matched to a gene: 7. The CDR3 DNA reads TGTGCCTGGGAAGATCGGACAGGGGGCTACGAGCAGTACTTC. Translating it yields CAWEDRTGGYEQYF.

The chain combines TRBV7-2 with TRBJ2-2; D remains ambiguous. CDR3 length: 12 residues. The V end lost 3 bases, the J end lost 7 bases, and 6 bases lay between the germline ends. Looked up from germline, CDR1 is SGHTA and CDR2 is FQGNSA. Here the CDR3 reads CASSLAHGELFF. The CDR3, as DNA: TGTGCCAGCAGCTTGGCTCACGGGGAGCTGTTTTTT.

The chain is built from TRBV6-6 and TRBJ2-1; a weak D match, TRBD2 (5 bases). Between the trimmed V and J ends, which lost 0 bases and 7 bases, there was a span of 10 bases. The germline CDR1 and CDR2 sequences are MNHNY and SVGAGI (reference sequence). The CDR3 runs to 14 residues. CDR3 loop: CASSYSRGSNEQFF. The CDR3 nucleotides are TGTGCCAGCAGTTACTCCCGGGGTTCTAATGAGCAGTTCTTC.

This chain uses TRBV5-1 with TRBJ2-2; a weak D match, TRBD1 (7 bases). CDR3 length equals 15 residues. Trimming stripped 4 bases from V and 2 bases from J, with 12 bases between. Germline V gene lookup returns CDR1 SGHRS and CDR2 YFSETQ. CDR3 sequence: CASSPRGVNTGELFF. As DNA, the CDR3 is TGCGCCAGCAGCCCCAGGGGGGTCAACACCGGGGAGCTGTTTTTT.

V is TRBV7-3 and J is TRBJ2-7; possibly TRBD1 for D (6 bases). Trimming left V 2 bases short and J 1 base short, with 15 bases between. From germline, CDR1 is SGHTA and CDR2 FQGTGA. This CDR3 is 16 amino acids long. As DNA, the CDR3 is TGTGCCAGCAGCTTACTAGGACAGCTTTCGTCCTACGAGCAGTACTTC. It encodes CASSLLGQLSSYEQYF.

J is TRBJ2-5 and V is TRBV27; 11 bases are shared with TRBD1. The better agreement between TRBJ2-7 and the DNA end casts doubt on the J call. The germline gives CDR1 MNHEY, CDR2 SMNVEV (reference sequence). The CDR3 totals 13 residues. For the CDR3, the DNA is TGTGCCAGCAGTGGGGGGACAGGGGGCGAGCAGTACTTC. Translation: CASSGGTGGEQYF.

This chain uses TRBV27 with TRBJ1-1; 10 bases match TRBD1. V was pared by 4 bases and J by 11 bases, with 4 bases of the junction left unmatched. The CDR3 contains 12 residues. Per the germline V gene, CDR1 is MNHEY and CDR2 is SMNVEV (reference sequence). The CDR3 nucleotides read TGTGCCAGCAGTTGGACAGGGGGGCGGGCTTTCTTT. Translated: CASSWTGGRAFF.

J is TRBJ2-5 and V is TRBV4-1; TRBD1 agrees at 8 bases. TRBJ2-7 matches the DNA end more closely, so the J call is doubtful. Germline values: CDR1 MGHRA, CDR2 YSYEKL. The CDR3 loop spans 16 amino acids. The CDR3 sequence is CASSQGGGRGRYEQYF. CDR3 nucleotide sequence: TGCGCCAGCAGCCAAGGAGGTGGCAGGGGGCGATACGAGCAGTACTTC.